The clone carrying this TCR beta chain was observed at least ten times. This sample is drawn from a study of blood T cell repertoires in COVID-19. Repertoires were generated with immunoSEQ multiplex PCR, while TCRdb's copy carries only in-frame clones and drops some. The table has hundreds of thousands of clones, less than 85% seen once. Germline lookup yields CDR1 MNHEY and CDR2 SVGAGI. This CDR3 has 15 amino acids. V shed 6 bases, J shed 7 bases, and the junction held 13 bases outside the gene matches. This clonotype was obtained from a man aged 40-55 years who had recovered from COVID-19. The material sequenced was PBMCs or T cells enriched from blood (not recorded which). The chain employs TRBV6-5 and TRBJ2-7, with 9 bases lining up with TRBD2. CDR3 sequence reads: CASSPKAGLAGEQYF. CDR3 DNA: TGTGCCAGCAGCCCCAAGGCGGGACTAGCTGGGGAGCAGTACTTC.